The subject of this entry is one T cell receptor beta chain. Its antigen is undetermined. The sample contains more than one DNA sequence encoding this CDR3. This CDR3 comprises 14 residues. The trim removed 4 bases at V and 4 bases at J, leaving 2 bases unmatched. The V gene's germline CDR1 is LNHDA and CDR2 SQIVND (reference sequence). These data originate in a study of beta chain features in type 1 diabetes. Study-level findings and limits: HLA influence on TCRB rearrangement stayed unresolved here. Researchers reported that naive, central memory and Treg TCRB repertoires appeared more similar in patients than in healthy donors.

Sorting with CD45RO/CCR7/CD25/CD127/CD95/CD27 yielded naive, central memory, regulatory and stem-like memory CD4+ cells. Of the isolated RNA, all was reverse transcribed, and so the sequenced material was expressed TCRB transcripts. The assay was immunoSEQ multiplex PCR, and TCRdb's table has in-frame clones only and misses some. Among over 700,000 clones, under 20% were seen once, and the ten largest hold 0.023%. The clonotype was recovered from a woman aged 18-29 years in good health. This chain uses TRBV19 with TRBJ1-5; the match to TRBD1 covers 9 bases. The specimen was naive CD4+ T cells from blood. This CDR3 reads CASSTDRGNQPQHF. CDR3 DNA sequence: TGTGCCAGTAGTACGGACAGGGGAAATCAGCCCCAGCATTTT.